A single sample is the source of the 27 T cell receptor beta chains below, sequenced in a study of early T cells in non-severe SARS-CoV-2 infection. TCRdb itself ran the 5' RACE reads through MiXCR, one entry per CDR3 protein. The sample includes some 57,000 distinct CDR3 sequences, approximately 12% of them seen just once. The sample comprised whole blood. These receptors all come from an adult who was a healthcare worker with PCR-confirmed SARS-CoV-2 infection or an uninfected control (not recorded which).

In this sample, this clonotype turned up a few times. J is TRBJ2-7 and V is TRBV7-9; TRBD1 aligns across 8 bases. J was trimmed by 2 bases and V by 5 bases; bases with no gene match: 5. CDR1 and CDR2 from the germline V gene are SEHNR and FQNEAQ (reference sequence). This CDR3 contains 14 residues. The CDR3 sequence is CASSQATGAYEQYF. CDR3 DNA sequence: TGTGCCAGCAGCCAAGCGACAGGGGCCTACGAGCAGTACTTC.

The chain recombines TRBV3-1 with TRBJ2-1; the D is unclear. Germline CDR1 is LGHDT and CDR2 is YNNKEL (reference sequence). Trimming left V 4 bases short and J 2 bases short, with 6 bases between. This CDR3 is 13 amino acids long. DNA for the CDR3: TGTGCCAGCAGCCTCGGAACCTACAATGAGCAGTTCTTC. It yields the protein CASSLGTYNEQFF.

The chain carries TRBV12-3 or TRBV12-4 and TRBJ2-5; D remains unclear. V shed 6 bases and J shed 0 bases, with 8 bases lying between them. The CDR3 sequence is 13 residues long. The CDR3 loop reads CASRPVDQETQYF. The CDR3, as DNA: TGTGCCAGCAGGCCGGTAGACCAAGAGACCCAGTACTTC.

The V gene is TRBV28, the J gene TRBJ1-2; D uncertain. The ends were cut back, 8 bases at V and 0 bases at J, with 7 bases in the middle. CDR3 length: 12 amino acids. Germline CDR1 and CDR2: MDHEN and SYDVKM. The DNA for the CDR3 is TGTGCCAGCTTGTCACCTAACTATGGCTACACCTTC. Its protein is CASLSPNYGYTF.

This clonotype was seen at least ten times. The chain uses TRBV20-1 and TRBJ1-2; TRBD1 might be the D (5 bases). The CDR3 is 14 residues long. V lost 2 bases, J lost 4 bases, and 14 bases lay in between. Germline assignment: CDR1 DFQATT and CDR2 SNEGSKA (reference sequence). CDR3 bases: TGCAGTGCTAGACACCCGGGGGAAAGCTATGGCTACACCTTC. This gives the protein CSARHPGESYGYTF.

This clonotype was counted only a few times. CDR3 in amino acids: CASSTGGNGNQPQHF. The CDR3 coding sequence is TGTGCCAGCAGCACAGGGGGCAATGGCAATCAGCCCCAGCATTTT. The V and J genes are TRBV28 and TRBJ1-5, with 9 bases lining up with TRBD1. The CDR3 covers 15 residues. Per the germline V gene, CDR1 is MDHEN and CDR2 is SYDVKM. V lost 6 bases and J lost 2; bases outside the gene matches: 5.

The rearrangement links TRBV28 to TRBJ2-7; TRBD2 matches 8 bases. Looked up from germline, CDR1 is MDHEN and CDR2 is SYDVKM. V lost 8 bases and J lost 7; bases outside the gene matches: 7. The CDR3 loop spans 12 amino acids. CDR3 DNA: TGTGCCAGCCAAGCTGGGACTAGGGAGCAGTACTTC. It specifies CASQAGTREQYF.

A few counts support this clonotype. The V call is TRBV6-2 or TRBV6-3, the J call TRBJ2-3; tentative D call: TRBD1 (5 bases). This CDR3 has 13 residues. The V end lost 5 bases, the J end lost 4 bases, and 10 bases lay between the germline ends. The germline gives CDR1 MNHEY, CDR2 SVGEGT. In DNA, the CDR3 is TGTGCCAGCAGTCCCAGGGTCGCAGATACGCAGTATTTT. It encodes CASSPRVADTQYF.

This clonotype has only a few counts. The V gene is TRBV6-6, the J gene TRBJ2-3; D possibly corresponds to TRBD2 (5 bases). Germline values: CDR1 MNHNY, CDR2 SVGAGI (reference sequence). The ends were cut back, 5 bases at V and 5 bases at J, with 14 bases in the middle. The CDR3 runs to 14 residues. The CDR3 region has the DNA TGTGCCAGCAGTCTACTAGACGAGAGAGATACGCAGTATTTT. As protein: CASSLLDERDTQYF.

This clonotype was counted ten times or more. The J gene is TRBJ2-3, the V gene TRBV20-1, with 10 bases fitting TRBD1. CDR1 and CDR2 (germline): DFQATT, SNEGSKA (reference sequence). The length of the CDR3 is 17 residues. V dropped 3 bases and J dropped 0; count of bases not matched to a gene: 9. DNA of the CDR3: TGCAGTGCTAGTCACTCATTGGGACAGGGGAGCACAGATACGCAGTATTTT. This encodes CSASHSLGQGSTDTQYF.

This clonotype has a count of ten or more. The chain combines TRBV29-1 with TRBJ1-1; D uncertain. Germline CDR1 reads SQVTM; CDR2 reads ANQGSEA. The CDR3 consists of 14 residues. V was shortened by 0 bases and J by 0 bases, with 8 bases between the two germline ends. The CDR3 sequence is CSVEDGVMNTEAFF. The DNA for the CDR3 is TGCAGCGTTGAAGATGGCGTGATGAACACTGAAGCTTTCTTT.

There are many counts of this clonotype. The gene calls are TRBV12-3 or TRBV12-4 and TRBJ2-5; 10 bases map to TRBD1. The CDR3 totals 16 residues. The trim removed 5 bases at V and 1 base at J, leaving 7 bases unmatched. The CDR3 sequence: CASSLWTGGRQETQYF. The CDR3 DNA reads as TGTGCCAGCAGTCTCTGGACAGGGGGACGCCAAGAGACCCAGTACTTC.

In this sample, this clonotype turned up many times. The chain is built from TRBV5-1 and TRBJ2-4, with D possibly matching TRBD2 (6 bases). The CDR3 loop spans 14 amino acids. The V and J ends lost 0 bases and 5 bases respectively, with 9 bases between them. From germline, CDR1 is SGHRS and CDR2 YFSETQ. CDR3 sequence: CASSLGGGENIQYF. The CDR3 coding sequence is TGCGCCAGCAGCTTGGGAGGAGGGGAAAACATTCAGTACTTC.

DNA for the CDR3: TGCAGCGTTGTTGACGGTAGCAATCAGCCCCAGCATTTT. This sequence encodes CSVVDGSNQPQHF. This sequence joins TRBV29-1 and TRBJ1-5; D not certain. Germline CDR1 is SQVTM and CDR2 is ANQGSEA. Trimming pared 4 bases from V and 0 bases from J, leaving 7 bases between. The CDR3 sequence is 13 residues long. Complete variable domain (other parts from reference TRBV29-1 and TRBJ1-5): SAVISQKPSRDICQRGTSLTIQCQVDSQVTMMFWYRQQPGQSLTLIATANQGSEATYESGFVIDKFPISRPNLTFSTLTVSNMSPEDSSIYLCSVVDGSNQPQHFGDGTRLSIL.

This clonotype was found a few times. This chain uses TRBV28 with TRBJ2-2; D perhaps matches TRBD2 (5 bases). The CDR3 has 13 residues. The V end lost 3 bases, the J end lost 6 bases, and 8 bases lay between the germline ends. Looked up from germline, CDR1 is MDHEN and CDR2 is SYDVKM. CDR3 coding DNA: TGTGCCAGCAGTTTTCGGGGTCCCGGGGAGCTGTTTTTT. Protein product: CASSFRGPGELFF.

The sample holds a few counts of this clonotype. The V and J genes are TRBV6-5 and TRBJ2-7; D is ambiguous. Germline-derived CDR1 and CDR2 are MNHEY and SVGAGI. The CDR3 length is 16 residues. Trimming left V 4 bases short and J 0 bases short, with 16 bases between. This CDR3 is CASSFAVSRSSYEQYF. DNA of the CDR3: TGTGCCAGCAGTTTCGCGGTTTCCCGAAGCTCCTACGAGCAGTACTTC.

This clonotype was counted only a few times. The CDR3 bases are TGTGCCAGCAGTTACCCCGACGAGCAGTACTTC. As protein: CASSYPDEQYF. The chain joins TRBV6-5 to TRBJ2-7, with D hard to call. The CDR3 extends over 11 amino acids. Germline values: CDR1 MNHEY, CDR2 SVGAGI. Trimming took 2 bases from V and 5 from J, leaving 4 bases between them.

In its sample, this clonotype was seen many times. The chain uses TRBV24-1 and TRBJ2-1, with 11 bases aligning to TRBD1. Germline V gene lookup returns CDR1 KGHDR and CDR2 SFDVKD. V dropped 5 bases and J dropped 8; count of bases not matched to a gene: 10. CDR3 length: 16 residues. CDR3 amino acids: CATSALPDRGQDEQFF. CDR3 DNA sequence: TGTGCCACCAGTGCCCTCCCGGACAGGGGGCAAGATGAGCAGTTCTTC.

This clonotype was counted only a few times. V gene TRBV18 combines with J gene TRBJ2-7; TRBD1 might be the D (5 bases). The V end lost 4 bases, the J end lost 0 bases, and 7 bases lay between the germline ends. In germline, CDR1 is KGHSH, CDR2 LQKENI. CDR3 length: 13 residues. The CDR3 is CASSRQGSYEQYF. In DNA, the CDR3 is TGTGCCAGCTCACGGCAGGGCTCCTACGAGCAGTACTTC.

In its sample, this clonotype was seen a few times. The CDR3: CASSSGHLLAGFYNEQFF. Here the CDR3 DNA reads TGTGCCAGCAGCTCCGGACACTTACTAGCGGGTTTTTACAATGAGCAGTTCTTC. The genes are TRBV11-3 and TRBJ2-1; 9 bases map to TRBD2. The CDR3 consists of 18 residues. CDR1 is SGHNT and CDR2 is YENEEA in the germline V gene. V lost 4 bases to trimming and J lost 4 bases; unmatched junction nucleotides: 14. Looking up the rest from reference TRBV11-3 and TRBJ2-1 gives the full variable domain: EAGVVQSPRYKIIEKKQPVAFWCNPISGHNTLYWYLQNLGQGPELLIRYENEEAVDDSQLPKDRFSAERLKGVDSTLKIQPAELGDSAVYLCASSSGHLLAGFYNEQFFGPGTRLTVL.

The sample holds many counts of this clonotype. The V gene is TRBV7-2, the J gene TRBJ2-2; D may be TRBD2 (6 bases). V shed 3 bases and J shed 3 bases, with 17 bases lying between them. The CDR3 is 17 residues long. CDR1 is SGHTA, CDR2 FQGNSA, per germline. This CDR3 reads CASSLDLGGVDTGELFF. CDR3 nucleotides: TGTGCCAGCAGCTTGGACCTCGGCGGGGTAGACACCGGGGAGCTGTTTTTT.

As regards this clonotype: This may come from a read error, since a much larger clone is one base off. The CDR3 DNA sequence: TGTGCCAGCAGTTACCTTTCGGTTACTAACTATGGCCACACCTTC. Amino acids: CASSYLSVTNYGHTF. The chain links TRBV6-2 or TRBV6-3 to TRBJ1-2; D gene unclear. The CDR3 contains 15 residues. Germline values: CDR1 MNHEY, CDR2 SVGEGT.

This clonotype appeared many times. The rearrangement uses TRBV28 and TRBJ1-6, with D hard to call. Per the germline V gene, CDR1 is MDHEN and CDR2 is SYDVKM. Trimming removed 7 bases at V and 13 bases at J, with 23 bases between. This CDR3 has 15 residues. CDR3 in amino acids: CASISSGSRTQPLHF. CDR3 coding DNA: TGTGCCAGCATTTCCTCTGGGAGCAGGACTCAGCCCCTCCACTTT.

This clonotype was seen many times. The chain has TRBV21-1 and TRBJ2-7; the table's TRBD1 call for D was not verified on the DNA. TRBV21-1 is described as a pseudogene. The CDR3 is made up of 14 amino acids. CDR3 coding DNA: TGTGCCAGCGGTCAGGGACAGGGCTCCTACGAGCAGTACTTC. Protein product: CASGQGQGSYEQYF.

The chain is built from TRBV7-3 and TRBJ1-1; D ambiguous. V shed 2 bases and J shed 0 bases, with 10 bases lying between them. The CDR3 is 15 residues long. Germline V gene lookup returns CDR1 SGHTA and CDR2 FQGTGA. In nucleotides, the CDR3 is TGTGCCAGCAGCTTAGATGGGAGGATGAACACTGAAGCTTTCTTT. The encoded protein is CASSLDGRMNTEAFF.

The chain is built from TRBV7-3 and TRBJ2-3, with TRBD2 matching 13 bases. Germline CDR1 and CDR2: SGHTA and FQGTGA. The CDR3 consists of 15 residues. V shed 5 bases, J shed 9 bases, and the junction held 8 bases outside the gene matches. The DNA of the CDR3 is TGTGCCAGCAGCCCTCCGGGACTAGCGGGGTCCACGCAGTATTTT. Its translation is CASSPPGLAGSTQYF.

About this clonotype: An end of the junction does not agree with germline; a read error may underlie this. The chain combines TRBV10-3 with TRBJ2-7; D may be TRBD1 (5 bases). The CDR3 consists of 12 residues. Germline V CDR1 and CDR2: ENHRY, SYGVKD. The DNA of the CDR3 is TGTGTCATCAGTGCGGACACCTACGAGCAGTACTTC. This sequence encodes CVISADTYEQYF.